What follows describes a single T cell receptor (beta chain). Authors' methods: Nucleated cell number was recorded as an estimate derived from reference gene primer amplification. Assay: immunoSEQ multiplex PCR; the TCRdb copy retains only in-frame clones and omits some. V and J calls and clone size are those listed in that table; D and trimming were worked out from the DNA. The sample has around 400,000 clones, 91% seen once. The sample comes from a study of blood T cell repertoires in COVID-19. This CDR3 region has 16 residues. The germline V gene has CDR1 SGHDT and CDR2 YYEEEE. The V end was cut by 1 base, the J end by 2 bases, with 13 bases between.

This clonotype was obtained from a woman between 35 and 50 years old who had been exposed to COVID-19. Input material: PBMCs or T cells enriched from blood (not recorded which). The chain has TRBV5-6 and TRBJ2-1, with a tentative D call TRBD2 (6 bases). The CDR3 DNA sequence: TGTGCCAGCAGCTTGTACTCTAGCGATGCCTACAATGAGCAGTTCTTC. It codes for CASSLYSSDAYNEQFF.